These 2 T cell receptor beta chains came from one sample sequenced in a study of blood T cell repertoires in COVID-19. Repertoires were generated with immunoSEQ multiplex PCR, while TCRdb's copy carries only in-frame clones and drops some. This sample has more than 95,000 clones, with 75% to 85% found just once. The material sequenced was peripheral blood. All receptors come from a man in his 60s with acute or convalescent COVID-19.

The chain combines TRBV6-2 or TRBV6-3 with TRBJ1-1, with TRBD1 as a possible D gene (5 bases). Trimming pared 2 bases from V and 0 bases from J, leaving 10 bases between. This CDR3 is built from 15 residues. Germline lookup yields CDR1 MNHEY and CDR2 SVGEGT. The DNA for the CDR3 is TGTGCCAGCAGTTACGAGACAGTTTTGAACACTGAAGCTTTCTTT. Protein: CASSYETVLNTEAFF.

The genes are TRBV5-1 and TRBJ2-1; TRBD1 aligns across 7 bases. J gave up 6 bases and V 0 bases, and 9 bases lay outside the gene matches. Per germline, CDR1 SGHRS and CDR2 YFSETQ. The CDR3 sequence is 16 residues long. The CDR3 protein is CASSLVLDRLFNEQFF. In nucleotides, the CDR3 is TGCGCCAGCAGCTTGGTCCTGGACAGGCTATTCAATGAGCAGTTCTTC.